One sample yielded the 16 T cell receptor beta chains listed below, sequenced in a study of cytomegalovirus exposure and HLA in healthy donors. The PCR ran on 60 Vbeta and 13 Jbeta primers. TCRdb's copy holds only in-frame clones and misses some; the assay was immunoSEQ multiplex PCR. The sample's table shows 38,000 or so clones. Material for sequencing was PBMCs. Receptor source: a man in his forties or fifties in good health and CMV-seropositive.

The chain joins TRBV5-1 to TRBJ2-7, with D unresolved. CDR1 SGHRS and CDR2 YFSETQ come from the germline V gene. Trimming shortened V by 3 bases and J by 3 bases, and 13 bases separated the two germline ends. The CDR3 runs to 14 residues. CDR3 coding DNA: TGCGCCAGCAGCTCCCACTCCGGCGGCTACGAGCAGTACTTC. Translated: CASSSHSGGYEQYF.

The chain couples TRBV9 to TRBJ1-5; D is unresolved. The CDR3 is 15 amino acids. V was cut by 4 bases and J by 3 bases, with 14 bases left in between. Germline CDR1 is SGDLS and CDR2 is YYNGEE. Here the CDR3 reads CASSLEGRDNQPQHF. DNA for the CDR3: TGTGCCAGCAGCCTGGAAGGGAGGGACAATCAGCCCCAGCATTTT. Combining the CDR3 with reference TRBV9 and TRBJ1-5 gives the whole variable domain DSGVTQTPKHLITATGQRVTLRCSPRSGDLSVYWYQQSLDQGLQFLIQYYNGEERAKGNILERFSAQQFPDLHSELNLSSLELGDSALYFCASSLEGRDNQPQHFGDGTRLSIL.

The chain is built from TRBV10-3 and TRBJ1-1; no reliable D call. The CDR3 totals 13 residues. The V end was cut by 6 bases, the J end by 5 bases, with 13 bases between. Germline V gene lookup returns CDR1 ENHRY and CDR2 SYGVKD. The DNA for the CDR3 is TGTGCCATCAGAGACCTAGGTCTAACTGAAGCTTTCTTT. It is translated as CAIRDLGLTEAFF.

The chain couples TRBV30 to TRBJ2-3; D gene uncertain. Germline V lookup: CDR1 GTSNPN, CDR2 SVGIG (reference sequence). Between the trimmed V and J ends, which lost 0 bases and 1 base, there was a span of 8 bases. There are 14 residues in the CDR3. CDR3 residues: CAWSVASGTDTQYF. The CDR3, as DNA: TGTGCCTGGAGTGTAGCCTCTGGCACAGATACGCAGTATTTT. Variable domain in full (rest from reference TRBV30 and TRBJ2-3): SQTIHQWPATLVQPVGSPLSLECTVEGTSNPNLYWYRQAAGRGLQLLFYSVGIGQISSEVPQNLSASRPQDRQFILSSKKLLLSDSGFYLCAWSVASGTDTQYFGPGTRLTVL.

The chain uses TRBV10-3 and TRBJ2-7; 9 bases fit TRBD1. The V gene end was trimmed by 6 bases and the J gene end by 0 bases; junction bases not matched to a gene: 6. CDR1 and CDR2 from the germline V gene are ENHRY and SYGVKD. The CDR3 is 15 residues long. CDR3: CAIRRQGVSSYEQYF. The CDR3 DNA is TGTGCCATCAGAAGACAGGGGGTGAGCTCCTACGAGCAGTACTTC.

CDR3 protein: CASSQVEGLDTQYF. The DNA for the CDR3 is TGCGCCAGCAGCCAAGTCGAGGGTTTAGATACGCAGTATTTT. This chain uses TRBV4-3 with TRBJ2-3, with D maybe TRBD2 (5 bases). V was cut by 1 base and J by 5 bases, with 10 bases left in between. Looked up from germline, CDR1 is LGHNA and CDR2 is YSLEER. The CDR3 has 14 amino acids.

The rearrangement links TRBV5-6 to TRBJ1-4; maybe TRBD1 (6 bases). Trimming took 4 bases from V and 7 from J, leaving 14 bases between them. CDR1 and CDR2 from the germline V gene are SGHDT and YYEEEE. The CDR3 runs 14 residues. This CDR3 reads CASSKTGLLEKLFF. CDR3 DNA sequence: TGTGCCAGCAGCAAAACAGGGCTCCTTGAAAAACTGTTTTTT.

The chain has TRBV27 and TRBJ2-7; 10 positions match TRBD2. From germline, CDR1 is MNHEY and CDR2 SMNVEV (reference sequence). The CDR3 runs to 14 residues. With 4 bases clipped from V and 4 bases from J, the junction kept 4 bases outside the gene matches. In DNA form, the CDR3 reads TGTGCCAGCAGTTCAGAGCGGGAGGGTTACGAGCAGTACTTC. Its protein product is CASSSEREGYEQYF.

This chain uses TRBV11-2 with TRBJ1-4; D unclear. CDR1 SGHAT and CDR2 FQNNGV come from the germline V gene. V lost 5 bases and J 0 bases, leaving 10 bases between the germline ends. There are 15 residues in the CDR3. The CDR3 sequence is CASSLTGATNEKLFF. CDR3 DNA: TGTGCCAGCAGCCTAACTGGTGCAACTAATGAAAAACTGTTTTTT.

The V gene is TRBV10-3, the J gene TRBJ2-2, with D perhaps TRBD2 (6 bases). This CDR3 has 14 residues. Germline V CDR1 and CDR2: ENHRY, SYGVKD. V lost 0 bases and J lost 7, with 9 bases in between. The CDR3 here is CAISESGEVGELFF. The CDR3 DNA sequence: TGTGCCATCAGTGAGTCAGGGGAGGTCGGGGAGCTGTTTTTT.

The rearrangement joins TRBV7-9 to TRBJ2-5, with TRBD2 as a possible D gene (5 bases). Looked up from germline, CDR1 is SEHNR and CDR2 is FQNEAQ (reference sequence). The V end was cut by 4 bases, the J end by 4 bases, with 7 bases between. The length of the CDR3 is 12 residues. The CDR3 nucleotides are TGTGCCAGCAGCTGGAGCGGAGAGACCCAGTACTTC. Protein: CASSWSGETQYF.

On this clone itself: The DNA is left out, because the CDR3 cannot be placed on it with certainty; the CDR3 is given as TCRdb lists it. The genes are TRBV21-1 and TRBJ2-1; the table names TRBD2, a call not compared with the DNA. TRBV21-1 is termed a pseudogene. 16 amino acids form the CDR3, both terminal residues included. The CDR3: CASSKWGSGSYNEQFF.

The gene calls are TRBV18 and TRBJ1-2, with TRBD1 matching over 11 bases. CDR1 is KGHSH and CDR2 is LQKENI in the germline V gene. The CDR3 loop spans 14 amino acids. Trimming at V came to 3 bases and at J to 4 bases, leaving 1 base not matched to a gene. CDR3 amino acids: CASSPGTGGYGYTF. The DNA of the CDR3 is TGTGCCAGCTCACCGGGGACAGGGGGCTATGGCTACACCTTC.

The rearrangement links TRBV7-2 to TRBJ2-2, with D maybe TRBD2 (5 bases). V lost 3 bases to trimming and J lost 2 bases, with 10 bases between them. Germline V gives CDR1 SGHTA, CDR2 FQGNSA. The CDR3 length is 15 residues. Here the CDR3 DNA reads TGTGCCAGCAGCTTGTGGACTTCCAACACCGGGGAGCTGTTTTTT. This translates into CASSLWTSNTGELFF.

The chain employs TRBV5-1 and TRBJ2-7, with 14 positions matching TRBD2. Germline V lookup: CDR1 SGHRS, CDR2 YFSETQ. The CDR3 loop spans 16 amino acids. Trimming removed 5 bases from V and 6 bases from J; junction bases left unmatched: 10. The CDR3 spells CASRSPGLAGVREQYF. CDR3 nucleotide sequence: TGCGCCAGCAGGTCTCCGGGACTAGCGGGAGTACGCGAGCAGTACTTC.

The rearrangement uses TRBV5-1 and TRBJ2-1; D is possibly TRBD2 (6 bases). This CDR3 contains 16 residues. CDR1 SGHRS and CDR2 YFSETQ come from the germline V gene. V was cut by 0 bases and J by 0 bases, with 10 bases left in between. The CDR3 is CASSLVSGTSYNEQFF. DNA for the CDR3: TGCGCCAGCAGCTTGGTTAGCGGAACCTCCTACAATGAGCAGTTCTTC.